This T cell receptor beta chain was sequenced in a study of OX40 agonist ivuxolimab in advanced cancers. General study findings and limits: The authors did not determine the antigen specificity of the expanded peripheral T cells.

Germline V gene lookup returns CDR1 MNHEY and CDR2 SVGAGI. V shed 5 bases and J shed 4 bases, with 15 bases lying between them. The CDR3 sequence is 14 residues long. Method: immunoSEQ multiplex PCR; TCRdb's copy keeps in-frame clones and lacks some. The table includes about 19,000 clones, roughly nine tenths detected once. Comment on this clone: Its antigen remains unknown.

This TCR was sampled from an adult with an advanced solid tumor such as melanoma, head and neck, liver or kidney cancer. The gene calls are TRBV6-5 and TRBJ2-7; D remains ambiguous. The sequencing used CD4+ or CD8+ T cells sorted from blood, collected in a trial of the OX40 agonist ivuxolimab. As DNA, the CDR3 is TGTGCCAGCAGTAGTAAAGGGTGGGTTTACGAGCAGTACTTC. Protein: CASSSKGWVYEQYF.